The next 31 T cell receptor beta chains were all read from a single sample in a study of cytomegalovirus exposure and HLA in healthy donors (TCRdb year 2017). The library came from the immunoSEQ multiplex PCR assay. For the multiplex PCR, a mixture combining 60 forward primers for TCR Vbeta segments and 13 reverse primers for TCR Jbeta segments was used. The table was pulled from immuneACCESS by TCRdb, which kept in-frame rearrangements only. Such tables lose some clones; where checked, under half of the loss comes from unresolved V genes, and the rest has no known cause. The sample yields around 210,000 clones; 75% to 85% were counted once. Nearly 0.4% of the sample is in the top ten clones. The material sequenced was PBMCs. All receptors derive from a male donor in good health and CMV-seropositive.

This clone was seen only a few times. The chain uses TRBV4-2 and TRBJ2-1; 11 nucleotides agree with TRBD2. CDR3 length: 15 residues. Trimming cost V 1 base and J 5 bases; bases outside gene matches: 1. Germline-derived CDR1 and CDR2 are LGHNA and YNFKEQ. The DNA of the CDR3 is TGTGCCAGCAGCCAAGGACTAGCGGGGAACAATGAGCAGTTCTTC. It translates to CASSQGLAGNNEQFF.

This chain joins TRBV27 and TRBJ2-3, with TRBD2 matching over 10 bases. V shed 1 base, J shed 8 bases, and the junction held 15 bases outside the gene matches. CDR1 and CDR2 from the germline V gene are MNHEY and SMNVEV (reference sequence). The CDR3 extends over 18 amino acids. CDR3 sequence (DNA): TGTGCCAGCAGTTTATTCGTCCCCTCCAGCGGGGGGGTGGGTACGCAGTATTTT. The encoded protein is CASSLFVPSSGGVGTQYF.

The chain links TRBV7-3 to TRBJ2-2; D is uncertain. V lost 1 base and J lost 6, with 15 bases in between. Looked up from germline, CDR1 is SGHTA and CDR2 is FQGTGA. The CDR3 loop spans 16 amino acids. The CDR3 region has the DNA TGTGCCAGCAGCTTAAAAGTGACTTCCCTCGCCGGGGAGCTGTTTTTT. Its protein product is CASSLKVTSLAGELFF.

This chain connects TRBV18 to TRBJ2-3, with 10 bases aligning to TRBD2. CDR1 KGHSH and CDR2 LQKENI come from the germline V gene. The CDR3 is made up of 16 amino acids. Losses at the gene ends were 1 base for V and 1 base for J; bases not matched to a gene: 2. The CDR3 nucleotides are TGTGCCAGCTCACCACGCCTAGCGGGGGGCACAGATACGCAGTATTTT. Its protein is CASSPRLAGGTDTQYF.

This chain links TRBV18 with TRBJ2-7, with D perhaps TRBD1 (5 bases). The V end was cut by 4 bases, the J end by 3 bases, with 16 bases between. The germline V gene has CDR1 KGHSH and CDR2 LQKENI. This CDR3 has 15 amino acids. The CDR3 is CASSQGNGQSYEQYF. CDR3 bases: TGTGCCAGCTCACAAGGCAACGGACAAAGCTACGAGCAGTACTTC.

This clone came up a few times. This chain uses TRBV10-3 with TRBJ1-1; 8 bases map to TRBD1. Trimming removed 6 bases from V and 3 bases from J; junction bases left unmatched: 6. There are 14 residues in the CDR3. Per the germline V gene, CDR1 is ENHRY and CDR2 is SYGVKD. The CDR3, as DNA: TGTGCCATCAGAGCCCTGACAGGGGACACTGAAGCTTTCTTT. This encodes CAIRALTGDTEAFF.

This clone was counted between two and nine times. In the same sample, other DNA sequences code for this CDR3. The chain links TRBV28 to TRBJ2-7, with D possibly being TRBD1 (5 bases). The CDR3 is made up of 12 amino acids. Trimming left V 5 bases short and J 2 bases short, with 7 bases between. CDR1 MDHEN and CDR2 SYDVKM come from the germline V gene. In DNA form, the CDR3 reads TGTGCCAGCAGTGACAGACCCTACGAGCAGTACTTC. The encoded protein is CASSDRPYEQYF. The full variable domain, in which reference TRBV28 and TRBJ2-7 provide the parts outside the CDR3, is DVKVTQSSRYLVKRTGEKVFLECVQDMDHENMFWYRQDPGLGLRLIYFSYDVKMKEKGDIPEGYSVSREKKERFSLILESASTNQTSMYLCASSDRPYEQYFGPGTRLTVT.

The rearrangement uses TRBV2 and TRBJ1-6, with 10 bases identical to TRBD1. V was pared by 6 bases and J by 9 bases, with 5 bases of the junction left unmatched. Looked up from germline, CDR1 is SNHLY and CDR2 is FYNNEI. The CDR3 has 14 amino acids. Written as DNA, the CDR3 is TGTGCCAGCAGACCTGGGACAGGGGTTTCACCCCTCCACTTT. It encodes CASRPGTGVSPLHF.

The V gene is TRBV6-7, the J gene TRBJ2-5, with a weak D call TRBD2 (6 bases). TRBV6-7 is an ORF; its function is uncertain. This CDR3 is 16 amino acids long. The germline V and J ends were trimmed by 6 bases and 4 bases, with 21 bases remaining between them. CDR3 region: CASSLYGGAGGETQYF. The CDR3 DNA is TGTGCCAGCAGCCTCTACGGTGGGGCCGGGGGAGAGACCCAGTACTTC.

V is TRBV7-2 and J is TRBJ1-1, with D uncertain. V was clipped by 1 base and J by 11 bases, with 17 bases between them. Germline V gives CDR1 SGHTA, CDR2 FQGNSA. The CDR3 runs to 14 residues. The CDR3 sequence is CASSLVEAPRVAFF. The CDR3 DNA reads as TGTGCCAGCAGCTTAGTCGAGGCCCCACGGGTCGCTTTCTTT.

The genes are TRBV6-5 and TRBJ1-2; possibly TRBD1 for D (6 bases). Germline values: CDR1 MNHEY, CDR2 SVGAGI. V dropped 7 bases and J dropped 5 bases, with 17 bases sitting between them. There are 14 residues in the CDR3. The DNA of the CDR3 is TGTGCCAGCACCCCGGCAGGGGTATGGTATGGCTACACCTTC. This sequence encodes CASTPAGVWYGYTF.

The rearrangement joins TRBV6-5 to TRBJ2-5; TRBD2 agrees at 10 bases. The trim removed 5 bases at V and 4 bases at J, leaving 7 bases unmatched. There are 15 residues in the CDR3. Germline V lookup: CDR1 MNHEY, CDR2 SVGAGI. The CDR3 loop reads CASSTLAGGGETQYF. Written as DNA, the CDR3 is TGTGCCAGCAGTACCTTAGCGGGGGGTGGAGAGACCCAGTACTTC.

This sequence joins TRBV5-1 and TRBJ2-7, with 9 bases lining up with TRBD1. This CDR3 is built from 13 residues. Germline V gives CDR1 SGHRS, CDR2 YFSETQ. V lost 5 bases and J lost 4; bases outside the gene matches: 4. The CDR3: CASRAGTGYEQYF. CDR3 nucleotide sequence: TGCGCCAGCAGAGCCGGGACAGGGTACGAGCAGTACTTC. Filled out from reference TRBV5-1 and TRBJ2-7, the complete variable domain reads KAGVTQTPRYLIKTRGQQVTLSCSPISGHRSVSWYQQTPGQGLQFLFEYFSETQRNKGNFPGRFSGRQFSNSRSEMNVSTLELGDSALYLCASRAGTGYEQYFGPGTRLTVT.

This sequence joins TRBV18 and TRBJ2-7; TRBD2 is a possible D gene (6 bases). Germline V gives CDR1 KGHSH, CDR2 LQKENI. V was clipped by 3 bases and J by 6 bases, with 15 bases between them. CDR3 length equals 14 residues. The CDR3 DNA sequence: TGTGCCAGCTCACCGGGGACTCTGGCCTTCGAGCAGTACTTC. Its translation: CASSPGTLAFEQYF.

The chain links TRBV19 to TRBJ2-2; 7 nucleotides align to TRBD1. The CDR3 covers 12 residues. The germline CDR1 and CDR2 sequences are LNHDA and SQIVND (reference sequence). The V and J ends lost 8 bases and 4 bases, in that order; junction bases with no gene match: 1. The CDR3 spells CASRQGTGELFF. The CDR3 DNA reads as TGTGCCAGTCGACAGGGCACCGGGGAGCTGTTTTTT.

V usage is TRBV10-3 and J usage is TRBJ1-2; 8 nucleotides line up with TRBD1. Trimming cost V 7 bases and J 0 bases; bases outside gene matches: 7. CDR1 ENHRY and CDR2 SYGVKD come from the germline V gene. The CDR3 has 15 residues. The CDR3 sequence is CAITTPRGPNYGYTF. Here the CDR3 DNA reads TGTGCCATCACCACCCCCAGGGGGCCTAACTATGGCTACACCTTC.

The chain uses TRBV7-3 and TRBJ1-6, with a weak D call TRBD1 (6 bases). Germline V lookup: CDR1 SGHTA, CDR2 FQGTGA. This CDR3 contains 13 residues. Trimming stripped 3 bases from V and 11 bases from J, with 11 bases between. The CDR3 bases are TGTGCCAGCAGCTTGGGACAACTTACACCCCTCCACTTT. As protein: CASSLGQLTPLHF.

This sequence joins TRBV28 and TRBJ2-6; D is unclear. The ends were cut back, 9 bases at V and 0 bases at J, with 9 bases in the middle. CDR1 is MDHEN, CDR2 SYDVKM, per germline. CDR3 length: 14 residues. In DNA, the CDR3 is TGTGCCAGTAACCTAAACTCTGGGGCCAACGTCCTGACTTTC. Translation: CASNLNSGANVLTF.

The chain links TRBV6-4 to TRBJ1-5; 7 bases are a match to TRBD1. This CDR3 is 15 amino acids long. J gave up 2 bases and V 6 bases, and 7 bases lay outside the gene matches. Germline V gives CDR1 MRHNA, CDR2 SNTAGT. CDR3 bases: TGTGCCAGCAGACACACAGGGGTAGGCAATCAGCCCCAGCATTTT. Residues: CASRHTGVGNQPQHF.

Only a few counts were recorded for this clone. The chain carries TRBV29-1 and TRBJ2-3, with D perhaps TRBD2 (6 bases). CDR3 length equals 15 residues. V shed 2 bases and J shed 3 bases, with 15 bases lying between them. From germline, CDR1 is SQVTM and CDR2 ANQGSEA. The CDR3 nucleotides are TGCAGCGTTGAACCACTAATCGGGGGAACAGATACGCAGTATTTT. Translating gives CSVEPLIGGTDTQYF.

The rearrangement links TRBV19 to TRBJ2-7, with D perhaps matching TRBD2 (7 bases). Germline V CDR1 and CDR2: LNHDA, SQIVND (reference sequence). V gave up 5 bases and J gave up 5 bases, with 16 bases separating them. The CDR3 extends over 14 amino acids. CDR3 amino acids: CASSGGRGAHEQYF. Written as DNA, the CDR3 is TGTGCCAGTAGTGGAGGACGGGGGGCCCACGAGCAGTACTTC.

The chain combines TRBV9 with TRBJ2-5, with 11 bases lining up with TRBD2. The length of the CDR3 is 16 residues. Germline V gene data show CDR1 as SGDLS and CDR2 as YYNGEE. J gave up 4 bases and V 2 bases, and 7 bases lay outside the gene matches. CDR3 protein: CASSVSGGAERETQYF. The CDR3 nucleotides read TGTGCCAGCAGCGTTAGCGGGGGGGCCGAACGAGAGACCCAGTACTTC.

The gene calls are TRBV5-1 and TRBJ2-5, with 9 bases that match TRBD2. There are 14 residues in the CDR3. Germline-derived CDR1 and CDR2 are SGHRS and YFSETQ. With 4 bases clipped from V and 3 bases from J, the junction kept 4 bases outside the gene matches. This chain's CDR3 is CASSGSGGKETQYF. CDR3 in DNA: TGCGCCAGCAGCGGAAGCGGGGGGAAAGAGACCCAGTACTTC.

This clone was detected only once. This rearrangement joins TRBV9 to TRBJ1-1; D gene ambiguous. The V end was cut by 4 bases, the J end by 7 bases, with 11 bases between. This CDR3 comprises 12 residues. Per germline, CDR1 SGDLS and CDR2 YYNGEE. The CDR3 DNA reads TGTGCCAGCAGCCGAGGAGGATATGAAGCTTTCTTT. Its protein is CASSRGGYEAFF.

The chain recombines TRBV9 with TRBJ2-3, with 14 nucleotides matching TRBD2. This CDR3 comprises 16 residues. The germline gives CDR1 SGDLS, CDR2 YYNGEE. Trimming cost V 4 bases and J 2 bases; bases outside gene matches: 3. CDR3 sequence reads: CASSPGLAGDTDTQYF. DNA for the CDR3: TGTGCCAGCAGCCCGGGACTAGCGGGGGACACAGATACGCAGTATTTT. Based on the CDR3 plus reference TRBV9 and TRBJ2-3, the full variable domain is DSGVTQTPKHLITATGQRVTLRCSPRSGDLSVYWYQQSLDQGLQFLIQYYNGEERAKGNILERFSAQQFPDLHSELNLSSLELGDSALYFCASSPGLAGDTDTQYFGPGTRLTVL.

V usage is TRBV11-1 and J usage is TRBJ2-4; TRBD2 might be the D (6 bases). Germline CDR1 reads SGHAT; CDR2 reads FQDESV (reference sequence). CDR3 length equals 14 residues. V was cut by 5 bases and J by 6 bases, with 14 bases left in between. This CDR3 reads CASSPFRGLNIQYF. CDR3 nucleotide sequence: TGTGCCAGCAGCCCCTTCCGGGGGTTAAACATTCAGTACTTC.

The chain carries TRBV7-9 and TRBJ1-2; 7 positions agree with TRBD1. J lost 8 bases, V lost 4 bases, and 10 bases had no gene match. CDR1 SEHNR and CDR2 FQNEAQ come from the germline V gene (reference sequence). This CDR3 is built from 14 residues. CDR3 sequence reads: CASSSRQGFWGYTF. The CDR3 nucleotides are TGTGCCAGCAGCTCCAGACAGGGCTTTTGGGGCTACACCTTC.

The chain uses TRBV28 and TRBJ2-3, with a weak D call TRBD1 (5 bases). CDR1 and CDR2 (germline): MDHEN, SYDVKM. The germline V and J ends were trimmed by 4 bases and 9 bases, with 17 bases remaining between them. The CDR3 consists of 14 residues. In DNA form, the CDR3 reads TGTGCCAGCAGTTGGCGTTCCAAGGGGCCCACGCAGTATTTT. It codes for CASSWRSKGPTQYF.

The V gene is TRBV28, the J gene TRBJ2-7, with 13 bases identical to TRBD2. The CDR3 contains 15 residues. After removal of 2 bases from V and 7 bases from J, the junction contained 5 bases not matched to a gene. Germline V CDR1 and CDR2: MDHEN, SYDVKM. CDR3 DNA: TGTGCCAGCAGTTTACGGACTAGCGGGAGTTCTGAGCAGTACTTC. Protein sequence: CASSLRTSGSSEQYF.

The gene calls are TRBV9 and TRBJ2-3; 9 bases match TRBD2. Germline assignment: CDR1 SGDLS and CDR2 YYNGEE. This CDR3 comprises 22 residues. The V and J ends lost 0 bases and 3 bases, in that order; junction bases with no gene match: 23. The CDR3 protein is CASSVGPLGREGPLSTTDTQYF. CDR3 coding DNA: TGTGCCAGCAGCGTAGGCCCCTTGGGGCGGGAGGGCCCTCTTAGCACGACAGATACGCAGTATTTT.

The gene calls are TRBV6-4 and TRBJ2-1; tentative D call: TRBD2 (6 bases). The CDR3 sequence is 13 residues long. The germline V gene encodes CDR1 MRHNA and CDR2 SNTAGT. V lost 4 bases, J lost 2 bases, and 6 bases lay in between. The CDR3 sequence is CASSAGAYNEQFF. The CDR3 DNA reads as TGTGCCAGCAGTGCGGGAGCCTACAATGAGCAGTTCTTC.